The present entry profiles one T cell receptor (beta chain) with its context. Its antigen is still unknown. Germline V gene data show CDR1 as SNHLY and CDR2 as FYNNEI. V lost 0 bases, J lost 4 bases, and 12 bases stayed unmatched. The CDR3 has 18 residues. This sample was taken from a study of OX40 agonist ivuxolimab in advanced cancers. General study results and limits: Antigens targeted by the expanded peripheral T cells were not determined. Individuals who were partial responders at 0.1-3.0 mg/kg had clonal expansion that ranked among the lowest.

Method: immunoSEQ multiplex PCR; TCRdb's copy keeps in-frame clones and lacks some. The sample lists just under 55,000 clones, approximately 80% occurring once. The V gene is TRBV2, the J gene TRBJ1-3, with TRBD1 identical over 7 bases. The clonotype comes from an adult with an advanced solid tumor such as melanoma, head and neck, liver or kidney cancer. This specimen was CD4+ or CD8+ T cells sorted from blood, taken in a trial of the OX40 agonist ivuxolimab. DNA of the CDR3: TGTGCCAGCAGTGAAGCGCTTCAAGGGGGCGCCGGGGGAAACACCATATATTTT. Amino acids: CASSEALQGGAGGNTIYF.